Detailed here is one T cell receptor (beta chain). 60 Vbeta and 13 Jbeta primers were used in PCR. The table came from immunoSEQ multiplex PCR; TCRdb's copy has only in-frame clones and leaves some out. In the table there are some 130,000 clones, roughly two thirds of which are singletons. These data come from a study of cytomegalovirus exposure and HLA in healthy donors. This CDR3 comprises 16 residues. Per the germline V gene, CDR1 is SGHDT and CDR2 is YYEEEE. Deletions cut 0 bases from V and 2 bases from J, with 12 bases between. The chain couples TRBV5-6 to TRBJ1-5; unclear D gene. Specimen: PBMCs. The receptor was isolated from a man between 25 and 39 years old in good health and CMV-seropositive. The CDR3: CASSLAPGGGNQPQHF. The CDR3 DNA sequence: TGTGCCAGCAGCTTGGCCCCAGGCGGGGGCAATCAGCCCCAGCATTTT.